This T cell receptor beta chain was retrieved from a study of cytomegalovirus exposure and HLA in healthy donors. Findings and limits, study-wide: Cytomegalovirus-associated status was assigned to 150 or so TCR beta chains. In a later analysis, a missense DCLRE1C variant was linked to TCR beta V- and J-gene trimming.

Concerning this clone: Antigen unknown.

This CDR3 spans 15 amino acids. Germline lookup yields CDR1 MNHEY and CDR2 SMNVEV (reference sequence). The V segment lost 3 bases and the J segment 3 bases; nucleotides outside the gene matches: 5. The PCR made use of 60 Vbeta and 13 Jbeta primers. The method was immunoSEQ multiplex PCR; TCRdb's version includes in-frame clones alone and lacks a portion of them. The profile shows roughly 200,000 clones, under 9.5% of them singletons. The chain carries TRBV27 and TRBJ2-7; 10 bases line up with TRBD1. This receptor was identified in a woman in her 30s in good health and CMV-seropositive. Specimen: PBMCs. The chain's CDR3 is CASSLARDRGYEQYF. As DNA, the CDR3 is TGTGCCAGCAGTTTGGCCCGGGACAGGGGCTACGAGCAGTACTTC.